Listed below are T cell receptor beta chains from one sample, sequenced in a study of blood T cells in healthy people across ages. TCRdb ran MiXCR on the 5' RACE reads and lists one entry per CDR3 protein. This sample has roughly 640,000 distinct CDR3 sequences, with around 31% found just once. The sample consisted of blood. The receptors derive from a woman of 80 years or more in good health. CDR3s include the opening cysteine and the closing phenylalanine or tryptophan. D genes are given only for firm matches. The size field is filled for only some rows; it gives once, few, many or a size class.

D,J,V,size,CDR3,DNA
-,TRBJ2-1,TRBV9,-,CAGSVAGVGDEQFF,TGTGCCGGCAGCGTAGCAGGGGTAGGCGATGAGCAGTTCTTC
TRBD2,TRBJ2-3,TRBV29-1,many,CSVKDRAVAGGPMTPDTQYF,TGCAGCGTTAAAGATCGCGCGGTAGCGGGGGGCCCTATGACCCCAGATACGCAGTATTTT
-,TRBJ2-1,TRBV27,-,CASPKRRGWSCDEQFF,TGTGCCAGCCCCAAAAGAAGGGGGTGGTCGTGCGATGAGCAGTTCTTC
-,TRBJ2-6,TRBV20-1,-,CSARRRGGTGANVLTF,TGCAGTGCTAGACGCCGAGGGGGAACTGGGGCCAACGTCCTGACTTTC
TRBD1,TRBJ1-5,TRBV5-1,-,CASSLDGTGAGQPQHF,TGCGCCAGCAGCTTGGATGGGACAGGGGCAGGTCAGCCCCAGCATTTT
TRBD2,TRBJ2-1,TRBV5-1,many,CASSEVSGGALNEQFF,TGCGCCAGCAGCGAGGTTAGCGGGGGGGCTCTCAATGAGCAGTTCTTC
-,TRBJ2-3,TRBV6-5,-,CAIRASGTDTQYF,TGTGCCATTCGGGCTAGCGGCACAGATACGCAGTATTTT
TRBD1,TRBJ2-7,TRBV9,few,CASSRDRYYNEQYF,TGTGCCAGCAGCCGGGACAGATATTACAATGAGCAGTACTTC
TRBD2,TRBJ2-7,TRBV20-1,-,CSARGGQYEQYF,TGCAGTGCGCGGGGGGGCCAATACGAGCAGTACTTC
TRBD2,TRBJ2-1,TRBV7-2,-,CASSIVAGVGNELFF,TGTGCCAGCAGCATCGTAGCGGGAGTCGGCAATGAGCTGTTCTTC
-,TRBJ1-1,TRBV6-5,many,CASSRGGGRETAEAFF,TGTGCCAGCAGCAGGGGCGGGGGACGGGAAACGGCTGAAGCTTTCTTT
TRBD2,TRBJ2-3,TRBV7-2,-,CASSRTSGGRGDTQYF,TGTGCCAGCAGCCGGACTAGCGGGGGAAGGGGAGATACGCAGTATTTT
-,TRBJ1-1,TRBV7-9,few,CASSRDSSTEAFF,TGTGCCAGCAGCCGGGACTCCTCAACTGAAGCTTTCTTT
-,TRBJ2-7,TRBV19,many,CASAKDGSSYEQYF,TGTGCCAGTGCCAAGGACGGGAGCTCCTACGAGCAGTACTTC
TRBD1,TRBJ2-3,TRBV24-1,many,CATGTGGRTDTQYF,TGTGCCACAGGGACAGGGGGCCGCACAGATACGCAGTATTTT
-,TRBJ1-1,TRBV6-1,-,CASSLDVIMNTEAFF,TGTGCCAGCAGCCTTGATGTCATCATGAACACTGAAGCTTTCTTT
-,TRBJ2-3,TRBV20-1,many,CSAREAATQYF,TGCAGTGCGAGGGAGGCGGCAACGCAGTATTTT
-,TRBJ2-3,TRBV12-3/TRBV12-4,-,CASSLNPGVGADTQYF,TGTGCCAGCAGTTTAAATCCGGGAGTGGGAGCAGATACGCAGTATTTT
TRBD1,TRBJ2-1,TRBV4-3,many,CASSQEGQGGNEQFF,TGCGCCAGCAGCCAAGAGGGACAGGGTGGGAATGAGCAGTTCTTC
-,TRBJ2-7,TRBV5-6,-,CASSLVVGRTYGEQYF,TGTGCCAGCAGCTTGGTTGTGGGGCGTACCTACGGTGAGCAGTACTTC
TRBD1,TRBJ2-7,TRBV6-1,-,CASREGQGALEQYF,TGTGCCAGCAGGGAAGGACAGGGGGCGTTGGAGCAGTACTTC
TRBD2,TRBJ2-5,TRBV29-1,many,CSVGPGGPTETQYF,TGCAGCGTTGGCCCGGGGGGGCCTACGGAGACCCAGTACTTC
-,TRBJ2-5,TRBV10-3,many,CAISPRGGGQETQYF,TGTGCCATCAGTCCCAGGGGGGGGGGCCAAGAGACCCAGTACTTC
-,TRBJ1-1,TRBV5-6,-,CASSLTDWDTEAFF,TGTGCCAGCAGCTTGACAGATTGGGACACTGAAGCTTTCTTT
-,TRBJ2-7,TRBV5-1,-,CASSQQGFNEQYF,TGCGCCAGCAGCCAACAAGGATTCAATGAGCAGTACTTC
-,TRBJ1-1,TRBV15,many,CATSRDLGIPNTEAFF,TGTGCCACCAGCAGAGATCTGGGGATTCCGAACACTGAAGCTTTCTTT
TRBD1,TRBJ2-7,TRBV20-1,many,CSARDGAGGKGVYEQYF,TGCAGTGCTAGAGACGGGGCAGGGGGTAAAGGCGTCTACGAGCAGTACTTC
TRBD2,TRBJ2-1,TRBV7-3,-,CASSIDAGGQDGRFF,TGTGCCAGCAGCATAGATGCGGGGGGGCAGGATGGGCGGTTCTTC
TRBD2,TRBJ2-1,TRBV7-2,many,CASSLATSGGYEQFF,TGTGCCAGCAGCTTAGCCACTAGCGGGGGTTATGAGCAGTTCTTC
-,TRBJ2-3,TRBV6-5,many,CASSSAGGPGTQYF,TGTGCCAGCAGTTCGGCAGGAGGCCCCGGTACGCAGTATTTT
-,TRBJ2-2,TRBV6-5,-,CASRFNAQGSTGELFF,TGTGCCAGCCGATTCAACGCGCAGGGGTCCACCGGGGAGCTGTTTTTT
TRBD1,TRBJ1-2,TRBV7-8,-,CASSLLDRSNYGYTF,TGTGCCAGCAGCTTACTGGACAGGTCTAACTATGGCTACACCTTC
TRBD2,TRBJ2-1,TRBV20-1,many,CSARHGTRYNEQFF,TGCAGTGCTAGGCACGGGACTAGGTACAATGAGCAGTTCTTC
-,TRBJ2-7,TRBV6-2/TRBV6-3,many,CASSYSQDGRLEQYF,TGTGCCAGCAGTTACTCTCAGGACGGCCGTCTCGAGCAGTACTTC
-,TRBJ2-1,TRBV20-1,many,CSAIPLREQFF,TGCAGTGCGATTCCGTTGCGTGAGCAGTTCTTC